This T cell receptor beta chain originates from a study of T cell repertoires in cytomegalovirus infection. Looking at the study overall: CMV epitopes, recently identified HLA-C-restricted and well-studied HLA-B-restricted, were used. From public TCR beta signatures came an indication of both CMV infection and matching HLA type. Findings and limits, study-wide: Carriers of CMV and the relevant HLA type were discriminated by public TCR beta frequency.

The CDR3 spans 18 residues. V lost 4 bases to trimming and J lost 4 bases, with 25 bases between them. Per the germline V gene, CDR1 is LGHNT and CDR2 is FRNRAP. TCRdb processed the reads anew with MiXCR; each CDR3 protein has one entry. This sample carries roughly 310,000 distinct CDR3 sequences, about 27% of them seen once, and the ten largest clones take approximately 20%. Points on this clonotype: Antigen specificity is unknown.

This TCR was recovered from a human donor in good health (CMV status not recorded). Some clones in this sample may be carry-over from other donors' samples. V usage is TRBV12-5 and J usage is TRBJ1-1, with D maybe TRBD1 (5 bases). The material was cultured PBMCs, obtained from culture after CMV antigen stimulation. For the CDR3, the DNA is TGTGCTAGTGGTTGGATACTATCGGGACCCGGGCATGGCACTGAAGCTTTCTTT. Protein: CASGWILSGPGHGTEAFF.